These 5 T cell receptor beta chains were sequenced from one sample in a study of CD8+ T cells in alopecia areata. RNA was isolated and reverse transcribed to cDNA, the sequencing template. Data came from immunoSEQ multiplex PCR; TCRdb stores just in-frame clones and leaves some out. Listed for the sample are 270,000 or so clones, none seen a single time. Cutaneous lymph nodes were pooled and cells sorted by CD4, CD8alpha, NKG2D, NKG2ACE and more. Material: CD4+ T cells sorted from a lymph node. These TCRs come from a C3H/HeJ mouse with alopecia areata. This line is of MHC haplotype H2-k.

This clone was seen a few times. Gene names refer to mouse genes. The read halts 4 residues ahead of the CDR3 end, with the missing end drawn from the germline J gene. V is TRBV13-1 and J is TRBJ2-2, with D possibly TRBD1 on 5 matching bases. V lost 2 bases to trimming and J lost 2 bases, with 10 bases between them. The CDR3 totals 15 residues. The germline V gene has CDR1 NSHNY and CDR2 SYGAGN. The CDR3 bases that were read are TGTGCCAGCAGTGACCAGGGAGGCAACACCGGG. It codes for CASSDQGGNTG. The entire CDR3 protein reads CASSDQGGNTGQLYF.

In the case of this clone: Genes and germline come from the mouse. The read terminates 4 residues ahead of where the CDR3 ends, so the germline J gene completes it. The chain recombines TRBV19 with TRBJ1-2, with D possibly matching TRBD1 (5 bases). The CDR3 sequence is 14 residues long. CDR1 and CDR2 (germline): FNHDT, SITEND (reference sequence). The DNA read from the CDR3 is TGTGCCAGCAACCCCGGGACTGGGGGGGTC. This gives the protein CASNPGTGGV. The entire CDR3 sequence reads CASNPGTGGVDYTF.

Of note for this clone: Mouse germline and gene names are used. Read sequence stops 4 residues before the CDR3 end, and the germline J gene provides the missing end. Other DNA sequences from this sample encode an identical CDR3 as well. The chain couples TRBV5 to TRBJ2-7; 7 bases align to TRBD2. Trimming cost V 3 bases and J 0 bases; bases outside gene matches: 2. The CDR3 spans 14 residues. Germline V lookup: CDR1 LGHNA, CDR2 YNLKQL (reference sequence). The part of the CDR3 DNA that was read is TGTGCCAGCAGCCAGCTGGGGGACTCCTAT. Its protein is CASSQLGDSY. The complete CDR3 reads CASSQLGDSYEQYF.

Comments on this clone: The genes and germline here are from mouse. Coverage ceases 4 residues before the CDR3 finishes, and the germline J gene fills in the end. The rearrangement links TRBV1 to TRBJ2-7, with D maybe TRBD1 (6 bases). This CDR3 has 14 amino acids. The germline gives CDR1 NSQYPW, CDR2 LRSPGD (reference sequence). CDR3 DNA, as far as it was read: TGCACCTGCAGTGCAGATATAGGACAGTAT. Protein sequence: CTCSADIGQY. In full, the CDR3 is CTCSADIGQYEQYF.

This clone has just a few counts. Mouse germline and gene names are used. The CDR3 spells CASSQEEDRGSAETLYF. The CDR3 DNA, read in part, is TGTGCCAGCAGCCAAGAAGAGGACAGGGGTAGTGCAGAA. The chain combines TRBV5 with TRBJ2-3; 9 bases align to TRBD1. The missing CDR3 end, 4 residues past where the read stops, is filled in from the germline J gene. V lost 0 bases and J lost 0; bases outside the gene matches: 4. The germline gives CDR1 LGHNA, CDR2 YNLKQL (reference sequence). The CDR3 sequence is 17 residues long.